Given below is one T cell receptor (beta chain) in context. Its specificity is unknown. V shed 3 bases and J shed 6 bases, with 15 bases lying between them. Germline assignment: CDR1 MNHNS and CDR2 SASEGT. CDR3 size: 15 residues. Every donor provided roughly 9.1 milliliters of peripheral blood. The data stem from a study of blood T cells in healthy people across ages. A J-beta primer mix and a sample-barcoded 5' primer were used in a second PCR of roughly 6 to 11 cycles. A tag from a template-switch adaptor with 12 random nucleotides marked each cDNA molecule. Each CDR3 protein gets one entry after TCRdb re-called the 5' RACE reads with MiXCR. The sample has around 2 million distinct CDR3 sequences, roughly 43% seen once. Points from the study as a whole: Aged donors had fewer naive CD4+ cells and lower diversity than long-lived donors. It was not possible, with unsorted PBMCs, to conclusively compare naive and antigen-experienced cells.

The receptor's source is a human donor in good health. The material sequenced was blood. This rearrangement joins TRBV6-1 to TRBJ1-3; a possible D gene is TRBD1 (5 bases). CDR3 sequence (DNA): TGTGCCAGCAGTGACGGGGCAGGACGCCCAAACACCATATATTTT. It codes for CASSDGAGRPNTIYF.